This is a list of T cell receptor beta chains from one sample in a study of blood T cell repertoires in COVID-19. Here immunoSEQ multiplex PCR was the method, and the copy in TCRdb shows in-frame clones only, minus some. The sample gives tens of thousands of clones, roughly 80% of which show up once; roughly 6.4% is in the top ten. The sequenced material came from peripheral blood. These TCRs come from a human donor in a cohort sampled during active or convalescent COVID-19. Each CDR3 is given with its conserved first and last residue. A D gene is named only where the DNA matches it firmly. Clone size appears in some rows only: once, few, many, or a class for an expanded clone.

j_call | v_call | clone_size | d_call | cdr3_aa | cdr3_nt
TRBJ1-2 | TRBV6-1 | NA | NA | CASSARSSFGYTF | TGTGCCAGCAGTGCCCGGTCGAGCTTTGGCTACACCTTC
TRBJ1-2 | TRBV4-3 | NA | NA | CASSHRDISNYGYTF | TGCGCCAGCAGCCACCGGGACATATCTAACTATGGCTACACCTTC
TRBJ1-1 | TRBV11-2 | NA | TRBD1 | CASSWGTGNTEAFF | TGTGCCAGCAGCTGGGGGACAGGGAACACTGAAGCTTTCTTT
TRBJ2-7 | TRBV23-1 | NA | NA | CASSPAFWDRRGRYF | TGCGCCAGCAGTCCTGCATTCTGGGACAGGCGGGGGAGGTACTTC
TRBJ1-2 | TRBV5-8 | NA | NA | CASSPARQRYGYTF | TGTGCCAGCAGCCCGGCGAGGCAGCGGTATGGCTACACCTTC
TRBJ1-6 | TRBV7-2 | NA | NA | CASSLQGGQNSPLHF | TGTGCCAGCAGTCTACAGGGTGGCCAAAATTCACCCCTCCACTTT
TRBJ1-2 | TRBV4-3 | NA | TRBD1 | CASSPADRGGYGYTF | TGCGCCAGCAGCCCCGCGGACAGGGGTGGCTATGGCTACACCTTC
TRBJ1-4 | TRBV4-1 | NA | NA | CASSQGTATNEKLFF | TGCGCCAGCAGCCAAGGTACTGCAACTAATGAAAAACTGTTTTTT
TRBJ1-5 | TRBV4-3 | NA | NA | CASSQDRTDQPQHF | TGCGCCAGCAGCCAAGATAGGACAGACCAGCCCCAGCATTTT
TRBJ2-2 | TRBV20-1 | NA | NA | CSASFEGVNTGELFF | TGCAGTGCTAGTTTCGAGGGGGTGAACACCGGGGAGCTGTTTTTT
TRBJ1-3 | TRBV2 | NA | NA | CASSEQGNSGNTIYF | TGTGCCAGCAGTGAGCAGGGAAACTCTGGAAACACCATATATTTT
TRBJ2-5 | TRBV14 | once | NA | CASSPRTGQETQYF | TGTGCCAGCAGCCCCAGGACTGGCCAAGAGACCCAGTACTTC
TRBJ1-1 | TRBV6-2/TRBV6-3 | few | TRBD1 | CASSSTGVGTEAFF | TGTGCCAGCAGCAGTACAGGGGTGGGCACTGAAGCTTTCTTT
TRBJ2-1 | TRBV4-2 | NA | NA | CASSQWGQGSYNEQFF | TGTGCCAGCAGCCAATGGGGCCAAGGCTCCTACAATGAGCAGTTCTTC
TRBJ2-7 | TRBV6-6 | once | TRBD1 | CASSRSSDRVPYEQYF | TGTGCCAGCAGTCGCAGCTCGGACAGGGTACCCTACGAGCAGTACTTC
TRBJ2-1 | TRBV2 | once | TRBD2 | CASSEAWTSGGFNNEQFF | TGTGCCAGCAGTGAAGCCTGGACTAGCGGGGGGTTTAACAATGAGCAGTTCTTC
TRBJ1-4 | TRBV9 | few | NA | CASSPTGQSHNEKLFF | TGTGCCAGCAGCCCCACCGGACAGTCTCATAATGAAAAACTGTTTTTT
TRBJ2-7 | TRBV7-2 | NA | NA | CASSRPDLTGSYEQYF | TGTGCCAGCAGCCGGCCCGATTTGACAGGATCCTACGAGCAGTACTTC
TRBJ2-5 | TRBV9 | NA | TRBD2 | CASSVGPSGDRTQYF | TGTGCCAGCAGCGTAGGGCCTAGCGGGGACCGGACCCAGTACTTC
TRBJ2-7 | TRBV7-9 | once | TRBD2 | CASSLGYSLAGTHEQYF | TGTGCCAGCAGCTTAGGTTATTCACTAGCGGGAACCCACGAGCAGTACTTC
TRBJ1-1 | TRBV5-1 | NA | NA | CASSLEAGVNTEAFF | TGCGCCAGCAGCTTGGAGGCAGGGGTGAACACTGAAGCTTTCTTT
TRBJ1-5 | TRBV7-2 | NA | TRBD1 | CASSLGQLNQPQHF | TGTGCCAGCAGCCTGGGACAGCTTAATCAGCCCCAGCATTTT
TRBJ1-1 | TRBV19 | NA | NA | CASVRDKMNTEAFF | TGTGCCAGTGTAAGGGACAAGATGAACACTGAAGCTTTCTTT
TRBJ2-3 | TRBV3-1/TRBV3-2 | NA | TRBD2 | CASSRWLAGASASTDTQYF | TGTGCCAGCAGCCGTTGGCTAGCGGGGGCCTCTGCTAGCACAGATACGCAGTATTTT
TRBJ2-1 | TRBV7-9 | NA | TRBD2 | CASSSPLAGNAEQFF | TGTGCCAGCAGCTCACCTCTAGCGGGGAACGCTGAGCAGTTCTTC
TRBJ1-2 | TRBV18 | NA | TRBD1 | CASSPGTGGDSWGYTF | TGTGCCAGCTCACCCGGGACAGGGGGAGATTCTTGGGGCTACACCTTC
TRBJ1-2 | TRBV19 | once | NA | CASTSIGGGVWGYTF | TGTGCCAGTACCTCAATCGGGGGGGGCGTTTGGGGCTACACCTTC
TRBJ2-6 | TRBV14 | few | NA | CASSRLGGANVLTF | TGTGCCAGCAGCCGCCTCGGGGGGGCCAACGTCCTGACTTTC
TRBJ1-1 | TRBV6-2/TRBV6-3 | NA | TRBD1 | CASSPVQGVGTEAFF | TGTGCCAGCAGTCCCGTTCAGGGGGTAGGAACTGAAGCTTTCTTT
TRBJ2-7 | TRBV5-1 | NA | TRBD2 | CASSTALTSGGAEGQYF | TGCGCCAGCAGCACCGCCCTGACTAGCGGGGGGGCCGAGGGGCAGTACTTC
TRBJ1-1 | TRBV19 | NA | TRBD1 | CATKGQGFAEAFF | TGTGCCACCAAGGGACAGGGTTTTGCTGAAGCTTTCTTT
TRBJ2-7 | TRBV6-2/TRBV6-3 | few | TRBD1 | CASSYLGQGFFNEQYF | TGTGCCAGCAGTTACTTAGGACAGGGGTTTTTCAACGAGCAGTACTTC
TRBJ2-1 | TRBV6-2/TRBV6-3 | once | TRBD2 | CASSPGGGSYNEQFF | TGTGCCAGCAGTCCCGGGGGGGGCTCCTACAATGAGCAGTTCTTC
TRBJ1-6 | TRBV14 | NA | NA | CASSFSHRAAFSPLHF | TGTGCCAGCAGCTTCAGCCACAGGGCAGCCTTTTCACCCCTCCACTTT
TRBJ1-1 | TRBV10-3 | NA | TRBD1 | CAISGTGTTEAFF | TGTGCCATCAGCGGGACAGGTACTACTGAAGCTTTCTTT
TRBJ1-1 | TRBV14 | NA | NA | CASSQHLGGTEAFF | TGTGCCAGCAGCCAACATCTGGGGGGGACTGAAGCTTTCTTT
TRBJ2-7 | TRBV9 | NA | TRBD2 | CASSEGTNTYEQYF | TGTGCCAGCAGCGAGGGGACTAACACCTACGAGCAGTACTTC
TRBJ2-3 | TRBV19 | NA | TRBD2 | CASSTLPGLGPVGDTQYF | TGTGCCAGTAGTACCCTGCCGGGACTAGGGCCCGTCGGGGATACGCAGTATTTT
TRBJ1-3 | TRBV18 | NA | NA | CASSPSPTLTSGNTIYF | TGTGCCAGCTCACCTTCCCCTACATTGACATCTGGAAACACCATATATTTT
TRBJ2-7 | TRBV7-8 | NA | NA | CASTNRGSREQYF | TGTGCCAGCACCAACCGCGGGTCGCGCGAGCAGTACTTC
TRBJ1-2 | TRBV5-5 | NA | TRBD1 | CASSFQVGQGVGYTF | TGTGCCAGCAGCTTCCAAGTGGGACAGGGGGTAGGCTACACCTTC
TRBJ2-7 | TRBV19 | once | TRBD1 | CASSTSGQVYEQYF | TGTGCCAGTAGTACATCGGGACAGGTTTACGAGCAGTACTTC
TRBJ2-2 | TRBV19 | NA | TRBD1 | CASYGTGGAGELFF | TGTGCCAGTTACGGGACAGGGGGGGCCGGGGAGCTGTTTTTT
TRBJ2-5 | TRBV6-5 | NA | NA | CASSSGVQETQYF | TGTGCCAGCAGTTCGGGGGTACAAGAGACCCAGTACTTC
TRBJ1-1 | TRBV6-5 | few | NA | CASGREGNTEAFF | TGTGCCAGCGGGAGGGAAGGGAACACTGAAGCTTTCTTT
TRBJ2-1 | TRBV4-2 | NA | TRBD2 | CASSQPLAGGYNEQFF | TGTGCCAGCAGCCAACCCTTAGCGGGGGGGTACAATGAGCAGTTCTTC